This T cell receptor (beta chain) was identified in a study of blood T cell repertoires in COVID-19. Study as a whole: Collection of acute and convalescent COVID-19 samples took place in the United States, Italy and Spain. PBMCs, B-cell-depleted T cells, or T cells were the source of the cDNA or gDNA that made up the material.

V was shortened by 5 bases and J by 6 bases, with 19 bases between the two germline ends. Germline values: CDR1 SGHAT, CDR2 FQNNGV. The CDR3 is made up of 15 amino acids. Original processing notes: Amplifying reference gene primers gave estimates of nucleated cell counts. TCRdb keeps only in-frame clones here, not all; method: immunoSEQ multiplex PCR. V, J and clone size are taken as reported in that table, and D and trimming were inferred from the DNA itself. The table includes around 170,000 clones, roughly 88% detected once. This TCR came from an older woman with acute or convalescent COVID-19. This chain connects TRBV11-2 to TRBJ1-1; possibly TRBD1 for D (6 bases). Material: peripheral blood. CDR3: CASSPSAGGFAEAFF. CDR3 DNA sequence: TGTGCCAGCAGCCCCTCGGCGGGGGGCTTCGCTGAAGCTTTCTTT. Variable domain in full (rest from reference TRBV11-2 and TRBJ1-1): EAGVAQSPRYKIIEKRQSVAFWCNPISGHATLYWYQQILGQGPKLLIQFQNNGVVDDSQLPKDRFSAERLKGVDSTLKIQPAKLEDSAVYLCASSPSAGGFAEAFFGQGTRLTVV.